The text below deals with one T cell receptor (beta chain). A single record per CDR3 protein comes from TCRdb applying MiXCR to the RT-PCR reads. The sample lists roughly 550,000 distinct CDR3 sequences, around a quarter occurring once. The data belong to a study of response to subunit inactivated influenza vaccine. Trimming at V came to 0 bases and at J to 4 bases, leaving 9 bases not matched to a gene. Germline V gene sequence: CDR1 MNHEY, CDR2 SVGEGT. This CDR3 contains 17 residues. The same specimen was also included in a second study, on T cells expressing NK-cell markers. That source reports: UMIs accompanied the 5'RACE template switching by which TCR beta cDNA was made. Eight donors were sequenced, of whom seven were HCMV-seropositive, while the remaining one was HCMV-seronegative. Topping the CD3+CD56-NKG2C+ fraction as well were these clonotypes, in a few donors. Nothing established the HCMV specificity of expanded NKG2C+ T cell clones.

The TCR was taken from a middle-aged man who received an inactivated influenza vaccine. This chain connects TRBV6-2 or TRBV6-3 to TRBJ2-7; 10 bases map to TRBD2. The sample was CD4+ T cells sorted from PBMCs, taken approximately 13 days after vaccination. The CDR3 loop is CASSYSDLAGEMYEQYF. CDR3 coding DNA: TGTGCCAGCAGTTACTCAGACCTAGCGGGAGAAATGTACGAGCAGTACTTC.